This TCR beta chain was captured by sequencing in a study of OX40 agonist ivuxolimab in advanced cancers. Findings of the study overall: On average, CD8+ T cells had more expanded clones than CD4+.

The protocol was immunoSEQ multiplex PCR, while the TCRdb copy is restricted to in-frame clones and leaves out a portion. Found here are under 100,000 clones, approximately 81% of them singletons; the top ten hold 3.5% to 6%. About this clone itself: Its cognate antigen is unknown.

This TCR derives from an adult with an advanced solid tumor such as melanoma, head and neck, liver or kidney cancer. Specimen: CD4+ or CD8+ T cells sorted from blood, collected in a trial of the OX40 agonist ivuxolimab.

The CDR3 sequence: CATSRDTVAGYTF. For the CDR3, the DNA is TGTGCCACCAGCAGAGACACAGTGGCTGGCTACACCTTC. V usage is TRBV15 and J usage is TRBJ1-2; the D is unclear. CDR3 length: 13 amino acids. Germline V CDR1 and CDR2: LNHNV, YYDKDF (reference sequence). Trimming shortened V by 0 bases and J by 7 bases, and 9 bases separated the two germline ends.